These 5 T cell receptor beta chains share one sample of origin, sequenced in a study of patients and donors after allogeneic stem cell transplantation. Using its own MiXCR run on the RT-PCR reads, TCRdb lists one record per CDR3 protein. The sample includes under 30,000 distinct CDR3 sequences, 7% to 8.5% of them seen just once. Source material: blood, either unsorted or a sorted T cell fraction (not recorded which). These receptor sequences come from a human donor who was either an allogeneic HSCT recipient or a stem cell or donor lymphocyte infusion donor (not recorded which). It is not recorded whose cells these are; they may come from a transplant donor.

This chain's CDR3 is CASSKEEGFGELFF. CDR3 bases: TGTGCCAGCAGCAAAGAGGAAGGGTTCGGGGAGCTGTTTTTT. The gene calls are TRBV21-1 and TRBJ2-2. TRBV21-1 has pseudogene status. The CDR3 consists of 14 residues.

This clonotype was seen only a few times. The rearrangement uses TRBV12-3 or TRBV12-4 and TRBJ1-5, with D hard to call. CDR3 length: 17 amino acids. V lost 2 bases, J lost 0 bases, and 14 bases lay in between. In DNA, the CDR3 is TGTGCCAGCAGTTTACGGGAGCGTGTCTATAGCAATCAGCCCCAGCATTTT. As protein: CASSLRERVYSNQPQHF.

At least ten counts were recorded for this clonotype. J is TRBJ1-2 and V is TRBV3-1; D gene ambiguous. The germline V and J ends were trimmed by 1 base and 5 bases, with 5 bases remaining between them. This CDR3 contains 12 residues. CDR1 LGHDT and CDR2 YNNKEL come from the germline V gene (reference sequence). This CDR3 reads CASSQGPYGYTF. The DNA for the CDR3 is TGTGCCAGCAGCCAAGGACCTTATGGCTACACCTTC. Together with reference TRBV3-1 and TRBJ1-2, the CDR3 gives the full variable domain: DTAVSQTPKYLVTQMGNDKSIKCEQNLGHDTMYWYKQDSKKFLKIMFSYNNKELIINETVPNRFSPKSPDKAHLNLHINSLELGDSAVYFCASSQGPYGYTFGSGTRLTVV.

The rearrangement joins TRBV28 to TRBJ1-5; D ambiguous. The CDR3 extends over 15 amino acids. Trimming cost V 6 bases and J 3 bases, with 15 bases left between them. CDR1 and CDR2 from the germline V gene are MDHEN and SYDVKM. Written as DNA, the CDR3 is TGTGCCAGCAGCCCCGGAGACGGATTCAATCAGCCCCAGCATTTT. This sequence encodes CASSPGDGFNQPQHF. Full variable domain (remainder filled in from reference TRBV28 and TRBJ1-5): DVKVTQSSRYLVKRTGEKVFLECVQDMDHENMFWYRQDPGLGLRLIYFSYDVKMKEKGDIPEGYSVSREKKERFSLILESASTNQTSMYLCASSPGDGFNQPQHFGDGTRLSIL.

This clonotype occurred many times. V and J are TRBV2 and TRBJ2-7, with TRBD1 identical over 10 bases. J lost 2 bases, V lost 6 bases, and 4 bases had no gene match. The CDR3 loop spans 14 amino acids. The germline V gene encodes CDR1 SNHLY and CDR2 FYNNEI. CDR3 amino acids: CASSGQGGTYEQYF. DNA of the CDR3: TGTGCCAGCAGCGGACAGGGGGGTACCTACGAGCAGTACTTC.